A selection of T cell receptor beta chains follows, all from one sample in a study of blood T cell repertoires in COVID-19. Profiled with immunoSEQ multiplex PCR; TCRdb holds only in-frame clones, not every one. The table lists 97,000 or so clones, approximately 82% of them singletons. The specimen sequenced was peripheral blood. These receptors all come from a man between 70 and 80 years old with acute or convalescent COVID-19. The CDR3 runs from the conserved cysteine through the conserved F or W. A D gene is named only where the DNA matches it firmly. The size of a clone is reported for some rows only, either as once, few or many, or as a class for expanded clones.

size,V,D,J,DNA,CDR3
-,TRBV29-1,TRBD1,TRBJ2-5,TGCAGCGTAGGGGGACAGGGCGAAGGAGAGACCCAGTACTTC,CSVGGQGEGETQYF
-,TRBV25-1,-,TRBJ2-5,TGTGCCAGCAGTGGAGCGACTAGGCAACGAGAGACCCAGTACTTC,CASSGATRQRETQYF
-,TRBV5-5,-,TRBJ2-2,TGTGCCAGCAGCCCTTTGGGAGGAGCGAACACCGGGGAGCTGTTTTTT,CASSPLGGANTGELFF
-,TRBV24-1,TRBD1,TRBJ2-2,TGTGCCACCAGTGATGCCACAGGGGCGACCGGGGAGCTGTTTTTT,CATSDATGATGELFF
-,TRBV7-9,TRBD1,TRBJ1-2,TGTGCCAGCAGCGCCCCAGGGGGGCTGGGCTACACCTTC,CASSAPGGLGYTF
-,TRBV12-3/TRBV12-4,-,TRBJ2-6,TGTGCCAGCAGTCTCTCTGGGGCCAACGTCCTGACTTTC,CASSLSGANVLTF
-,TRBV28,-,TRBJ1-5,TGTGCCAGCACTTACCCGAAGAAGGGGCTGGAGCTGCCCCAGCATTTT,CASTYPKKGLELPQHF
-,TRBV4-1,TRBD2,TRBJ2-7,TGCGCCAGCAGCCCAGGACTAGCGGGGGACTACGAGCAGTACTTC,CASSPGLAGDYEQYF
-,TRBV6-5,-,TRBJ2-5,TGTGCCAGCAGTTATGATGGCTTGCAGACCCAGTACTTC,CASSYDGLQTQYF
-,TRBV19,-,TRBJ1-2,TGTGCCAGTAGTAACAGGAATACTAACTATGGCTACACCTTC,CASSNRNTNYGYTF
-,TRBV7-9,-,TRBJ2-2,TGTGCCAGCAGCCTCCGGGTCGCGAACACCGGGGAGCTGTTTTTT,CASSLRVANTGELFF
-,TRBV27,TRBD1,TRBJ1-4,TGTGCCAGCAGTTCTCAGGGGGCGGGTGAAAAACTGTTTTTT,CASSSQGAGEKLFF
-,TRBV7-8,-,TRBJ1-2,TGTGCCAGCAGCCCGAGGGGGGGCAGCTATGGCTACACCTTC,CASSPRGGSYGYTF
-,TRBV6-5,TRBD2,TRBJ2-2,TGTGCCGGAAAACTAGCGGCCGGGGAGCTGTTTTTT,CAGKLAAGELFF
few,TRBV6-5,TRBD1,TRBJ1-4,TGTGCCAGCGCAATCGGCCCAGGGGGAGGTGAAAAACTGTTTTTT,CASAIGPGGGEKLFF
-,TRBV7-3,TRBD2,TRBJ2-1,TGTGCCAGCAGCCTCCAGACGACTAGCGGGAGTGAGCAGTTCTTC,CASSLQTTSGSEQFF
-,TRBV6-5,-,TRBJ1-1,TGTGCCAGCATCGGAGACAGCATGAACACTGAAGCTTTCTTT,CASIGDSMNTEAFF
few,TRBV5-1,-,TRBJ1-5,TGCGCCAGCAGCTTGGGTCAGACTAATCAGCCCCAGCATTTT,CASSLGQTNQPQHF
-,TRBV10-2,TRBD1,TRBJ2-1,TGCGCCAGCAGTGGCCCGGGACAGGGTAACAATGAGCAGTTCTTC,CASSGPGQGNNEQFF
-,TRBV7-6,-,TRBJ1-1,TGTGCCAGCAGCTTAACGGTGAACACTGAAGCTTTCTTT,CASSLTVNTEAFF
-,TRBV25-1,-,TRBJ1-1,TGTGCCAGCAGTGCCGTATCTGAAGCTTTCTTT,CASSAVSEAFF
-,TRBV29-1,TRBD1,TRBJ2-7,TGCAGCGTAGACTACCAAAAAGAACAGGGGCACGAGCAGTACTTC,CSVDYQKEQGHEQYF
-,TRBV11-1,-,TRBJ2-7,TGTGCCAGCAGCATTAGCGGCCCTCTCGGCTACGAGCAGTACTTC,CASSISGPLGYEQYF
-,TRBV9,-,TRBJ1-3,TGTGCCAGCAGCGAACAGGTGCATGGAAACACCATATATTTT,CASSEQVHGNTIYF
few,TRBV29-1,-,TRBJ1-1,TGCAGCGTTGTCTCCACTGAAGCTTTCTTT,CSVVSTEAFF
-,TRBV6-5,-,TRBJ2-2,TGTGCCAGCAGTCTACAGGTAACCGGGGAGCTGTTTTTT,CASSLQVTGELFF
-,TRBV3-1/TRBV3-2,TRBD1,TRBJ1-1,TGTGCCAGCAGCCAAGGGAGGACAGGTGAAGCTTTCTTT,CASSQGRTGEAFF
-,TRBV28,-,TRBJ1-1,TGTGCCAGCAACCACGACTCCCCCACTGAAGCTTTCTTT,CASNHDSPTEAFF
-,TRBV5-1,-,TRBJ2-2,TGCGCCAGCAGCGCCATAGCGCACACCGGGGAGCTGTTTTTT,CASSAIAHTGELFF
-,TRBV6-2/TRBV6-3,-,TRBJ1-2,TGTGCCAGCAGTTTGGGGGGGGACTATGGCTACACCTTC,CASSLGGDYGYTF
-,TRBV7-2,TRBD1,TRBJ1-1,TGTGCCAGCAGACCTTACCTCGGACAGGAGGAAGCTTTCTTT,CASRPYLGQEEAFF
-,TRBV6-2/TRBV6-3,TRBD2,TRBJ2-1,TGTGCCAGCAGTTACTCTAGCGGGAGTTCCTATGAGCAGTTCTTC,CASSYSSGSSYEQFF
-,TRBV6-5,TRBD2,TRBJ2-4,TGTGCCAGCAGCTCTCCGGGACTAGAATACTTC,CASSSPGLEYF
-,TRBV16,-,TRBJ1-3,TGTGCCAGCAGCCAATCGAGGGGGAGCTCTGGAAACACCATATATTTT,CASSQSRGSSGNTIYF
once,TRBV29-1,TRBD2,TRBJ2-2,TGCAGCGTTGGGCGAGGACTAGCGGGAGCTGGGGAGCTGTTTTTT,CSVGRGLAGAGELFF
-,TRBV18,TRBD1,TRBJ2-3,TGTGCCAGCTCACCCACAGGGGCCAGCACAGATACGCAGTATTTT,CASSPTGASTDTQYF
few,TRBV7-6,-,TRBJ1-1,TGTGCCAGCAGCTTCAGGGGATCGGACACTGAAGCTTTCTTT,CASSFRGSDTEAFF
-,TRBV28,TRBD2,TRBJ2-3,TGTGCCAGCAGTTTGGACCTACTAGCGGGGATCACAGATACGCAGTATTTT,CASSLDLLAGITDTQYF
-,TRBV4-1,TRBD1,TRBJ1-1,TGCGCCAGCAGCCAAGATCCAAACAGGGGTGTTAACACTGGCGCTTTCTTT,CASSQDPNRGVNTGAFF
-,TRBV6-5,TRBD1,TRBJ1-2,TGTGCCAGCACGTCAGGGGGCGGATATGGCTACACCTTC,CASTSGGGYGYTF
-,TRBV2,-,TRBJ2-7,TGTGCCAGCAGTCCGACTTTCCCCTACGAGCAGTACTTC,CASSPTFPYEQYF
-,TRBV28,TRBD2,TRBJ2-5,TGTGCCAGCAGTTCTGGGACTAGCGGGAGGGAACGGGAGACCCAGTACTTC,CASSSGTSGRERETQYF
few,TRBV19,-,TRBJ1-1,TGTGCCAGTAGTATCCTCACCCCGGGCACTGAAGCTTTCTTT,CASSILTPGTEAFF
-,TRBV5-5,-,TRBJ1-1,TGTGCCAGCAGCATGCGGACAGTGAACACTGAAGCTTTCTTT,CASSMRTVNTEAFF
-,TRBV6-2/TRBV6-3,TRBD2,TRBJ2-1,TGTGCCAGCAGTTACTCGTTGTTAGCGGGAGCGGGAGAGCAGTTCTTC,CASSYSLLAGAGEQFF
once,TRBV5-1,TRBD1,TRBJ2-2,TGCGCCAGCAGCTGGGGGACAGCTCCGGGCCCCGGGGAGCTGTTTTTT,CASSWGTAPGPGELFF
-,TRBV25-1,TRBD1,TRBJ1-2,TGTGCCAGCAGTGTAACCGGGACAGGGACCTATGGCTACACCTTC,CASSVTGTGTYGYTF
-,TRBV9,-,TRBJ2-2,TGTGCCAGCAGCGTAGGAATTGGTGGGGAGACGAACACCGGGGAGCTGTTTTTT,CASSVGIGGETNTGELFF
-,TRBV6-5,TRBD1,TRBJ1-4,TGTGCCAGCAGTTCCTCACAGGGGGCCTGGGGTGAAAAACTGTTTTTT,CASSSSQGAWGEKLFF
once,TRBV28,TRBD1,TRBJ1-2,TGTGCCAGCAGTTCACAGGGGGAGCCTAACTATGGCTACACCTTC,CASSSQGEPNYGYTF
once,TRBV19,-,TRBJ1-1,TGTGCCAGTAGTATCGGGGGGGCGTGGGTTTCTGAAGCTTTCTTT,CASSIGGAWVSEAFF